The 29 T cell receptor beta chains presented below share a single source sample, sequenced in a study of shared clonotypes between healthy human individuals. Only in-frame clones appear in the TCRdb table, and some are missing; sequencing was by immunoSEQ multiplex PCR. This table has about 1.5 million clones, roughly 96% appearing once. Sequenced: naive CD4+ T cells sorted from blood. Described subset: CD45RA+ positively selected. These receptors all stem from a young man in good health.

The CDR3, as DNA: TGTGCCAGCAGCTTGAATAGGGGCCAAAACACTGAAGCTTTCTTT. Its translation is CASSLNRGQNTEAFF. V and J are TRBV5-7 and TRBJ1-1; possible D gene TRBD1, 5 bases. TRBV5-7 is filed as an ORF, its function uncertain. The CDR3 is made up of 15 amino acids. V lost 1 base, J lost 2 bases, and 12 bases lay in between.

This chain uses TRBV28 with TRBJ1-1, with a possible D match to TRBD1 (5 bases). Germline assignment: CDR1 MDHEN and CDR2 SYDVKM. This CDR3 region has 12 residues. V shed 4 bases and J shed 8 bases, with 11 bases lying between them. CDR3 protein: CASSSPRTEAFF. Here the CDR3 DNA reads TGTGCCAGCAGTTCCCCCCGGACAGAAGCTTTCTTT.

In nucleotides, the CDR3 is TGTGCCAGCGGGGAGAGGAACACCGGGGAGCTGTTTTTT. It translates to CASGERNTGELFF. The gene calls are TRBV6-6 and TRBJ2-2, with D tentatively TRBD2 (5 bases). Trimming pared 8 bases from V and 1 base from J, leaving 8 bases between. The CDR3 is 13 amino acids. The germline CDR1 and CDR2 sequences are MNHNY and SVGAGI (reference sequence).

J is TRBJ2-1 and V is TRBV7-2; 9 nucleotides align to TRBD1. Per germline, CDR1 SGHTA and CDR2 FQGNSA. CDR3 length equals 17 residues. The trim removed 6 bases at V and 4 bases at J, leaving 13 bases unmatched. The CDR3 is CASSSRPGQGIYNEQFF. The CDR3 DNA sequence: TGTGCCAGCAGTTCTCGCCCGGGACAGGGAATATACAATGAGCAGTTCTTC. Together with reference TRBV7-2 and TRBJ2-1, the CDR3 gives the full variable domain: GAGVSQSPSNKVTEKGKDVELRCDPISGHTALYWYRQSLGQGLEFLIYFQGNSAPDKSGLPSDRFSAERTGGSVSTLTIQRTQQEDSAVYLCASSSRPGQGIYNEQFFGPGTRLTVL.

This chain joins TRBV2 and TRBJ2-1; 9 bases match TRBD2. The V gene end was trimmed by 2 bases and the J gene end by 3 bases; junction bases not matched to a gene: 5. Germline V lookup: CDR1 SNHLY, CDR2 FYNNEI. CDR3 length: 16 residues. CDR3 amino acids: CASSEWVAGVYNEQFF. The CDR3 DNA sequence: TGTGCCAGCAGTGAATGGGTAGCGGGGGTCTACAATGAGCAGTTCTTC.

The chain joins TRBV5-4 to TRBJ1-1, with a possible D match to TRBD1 (6 bases). Per germline, CDR1 SGHNT and CDR2 YYREEE (reference sequence). The V gene lost 9 bases and the J gene lost 0 bases, with 18 bases spanning the gap. This CDR3 is 15 amino acids long. The CDR3 is CATAPAGVMNTEAFF. CDR3 sequence (DNA): TGTGCCACCGCACCGGCAGGGGTGATGAACACTGAAGCTTTCTTT.

The chain couples TRBV6-1 to TRBJ1-4; a possible D gene is TRBD1 (6 bases). The CDR3 is 14 amino acids. The V end lost 1 base, the J end lost 10 bases, and 13 bases lay between the germline ends. Germline V gives CDR1 MNHNS, CDR2 SASEGT. CDR3: CASSEGQVPGKLFF. The DNA for the CDR3 is TGTGCCAGCAGTGAAGGACAGGTCCCTGGAAAACTGTTTTTT.

This clone has only a few counts. The V and J genes are TRBV5-4 and TRBJ2-3; possibly TRBD2 for D (5 bases). The CDR3 length is 16 residues. The germline CDR1 and CDR2 sequences are SGHNT and YYREEE (reference sequence). V lost 2 bases and J 0 bases, leaving 13 bases between the germline ends. CDR3 loop: CASSLGAVLSTDTQYF. The DNA of the CDR3 is TGTGCCAGCAGCTTAGGAGCGGTACTTAGCACAGATACGCAGTATTTT.

In nucleotides, the CDR3 is TGCGCCAGCAGCTTGGGCCTAGGTAGCGGGGGAGGAGATACGCAGTATTTT. As protein: CASSLGLGSGGGDTQYF. The V gene is TRBV5-1, the J gene TRBJ2-3, with 9 bases matching TRBD2. The CDR3 runs 17 residues. Germline trimming cut 0 bases from V and 5 bases from J; bases unmatched to any gene: 10. Germline CDR1 SGHRS, CDR2 YFSETQ.

The genes are TRBV5-1 and TRBJ2-7; D possibly corresponds to TRBD2 (7 bases). Between the trimmed V and J ends, which lost 3 bases and 4 bases, there was a span of 14 bases. The CDR3 is 14 residues long. Germline lookup yields CDR1 SGHRS and CDR2 YFSETQ. The CDR3 protein is CASSWEGGQYEQYF. CDR3 nucleotides: TGCGCCAGCAGCTGGGAGGGGGGACAATACGAGCAGTACTTC.

The chain employs TRBV7-2 and TRBJ2-2; TRBD2 matches 8 bases. CDR3 length equals 16 residues. With 2 bases clipped from V and 7 bases from J, the junction kept 9 bases outside the gene matches. Germline values: CDR1 SGHTA, CDR2 FQGNSA. CDR3 sequence: CASSLIGGRQIGELFF. DNA for the CDR3: TGTGCCAGCAGCTTAATTGGCGGGAGGCAGATCGGGGAGCTGTTTTTT.

Turning to this clone: At the DNA level, this CDR3 is encoded by other sequences in the same sample as well. The rearrangement uses TRBV7-9 and TRBJ1-4; D gene unclear. Germline V gives CDR1 SEHNR, CDR2 FQNEAQ (reference sequence). The CDR3 totals 14 residues. V lost 3 bases and J lost 0, with 5 bases in between. The CDR3 spells CASSLGATNEKLFF. The CDR3 DNA sequence: TGTGCCAGCAGCTTGGGTGCAACTAATGAAAAACTGTTTTTT.

Details on this clone: The junction shows a germline mismatch at one end, possibly a read error. The chain recombines TRBV7-7 with TRBJ2-7; 10 bases fit TRBD1. Germline assignment: CDR1 SSHAT and CDR2 FNYEAQ (reference sequence). This CDR3 spans 14 amino acids. The CDR3 sequence: CASSPGQGAYEQYF. Here the CDR3 DNA reads TGTGCTAGCAGCCCCGGACAGGGGGCCTACGAGCAGTACTTC.

The CDR3 DNA follows: TGTGCCAGCAGCTTATTTGGTGGGACTGGCCTAAATGAGCAGTTCTTC. Translated, it gives CASSLFGGTGLNEQFF. The chain employs TRBV7-6 and TRBJ2-1, with TRBD2 as a possible D gene (6 bases). Germline CDR1 and CDR2: SGHVS and FNYEAQ. V was cut by 2 bases and J by 7 bases, with 18 bases left in between. The CDR3 length is 16 residues.

The gene calls are TRBV13 and TRBJ2-1; possibly TRBD2 for D (5 bases). CDR3 length equals 13 residues. V was shortened by 0 bases and J by 9 bases, with 9 bases between the two germline ends. Germline CDR1 PRHDT, CDR2 FYEKMQ (reference sequence). The CDR3 here is CASSLGAAGEQFF. The CDR3 bases are TGTGCCAGCAGCTTAGGGGCGGCGGGTGAGCAGTTCTTC.

The chain links TRBV5-1 to TRBJ1-1; D ambiguous. Trimming took off 4 bases at V and 1 base at J, with 11 bases between the two ends. The CDR3 is 14 amino acids. Germline CDR1 is SGHRS and CDR2 is YFSETQ. Written as DNA, the CDR3 is TGCGCCAGCAGCCCCGGACGGACGAACACTGAAGCTTTCTTT. Its protein is CASSPGRTNTEAFF.

The chain couples TRBV5-1 to TRBJ1-4; D is unclear. The CDR3 totals 15 residues. Germline CDR1 is SGHRS and CDR2 is YFSETQ. V was clipped by 4 bases and J by 5 bases, with 15 bases between them. CDR3 DNA sequence: TGCGCCAGCAGCCGTTGGCCCCTCACAAATGAAAAACTGTTTTTT. Encoded protein: CASSRWPLTNEKLFF.

This rearrangement joins TRBV11-2 to TRBJ2-3; D is perhaps TRBD2 (5 bases). CDR3 size: 16 residues. In germline, CDR1 is SGHAT, CDR2 FQNNGV. V lost 6 bases and J 0 bases, leaving 16 bases between the germline ends. The DNA for the CDR3 is TGTGCCAGCAGTCCACACTCCCGGACTAGCACAGATACGCAGTATTTT. This encodes CASSPHSRTSTDTQYF.

V and J are TRBV2 and TRBJ1-5, with a tentative D call TRBD1 (6 bases). CDR1 and CDR2 from the germline V gene are SNHLY and FYNNEI. The CDR3 length is 14 residues. The germline V and J ends were trimmed by 7 bases and 2 bases, with 12 bases remaining between them. CDR3 in amino acids: CASMIQGGNQPQHF. The CDR3 region has the DNA TGTGCCAGCATGATACAGGGTGGCAATCAGCCCCAGCATTTT.

The V and J genes are TRBV4-1 and TRBJ1-4, with 7 bases identical to TRBD1. Germline CDR1 is MGHRA and CDR2 is YSYEKL. The junction had 12 bases not matched to a gene; V was cut back by 2 bases and J by 3 bases. The CDR3 consists of 18 residues. The CDR3 loop is CASSQQPLPGTANEKLFF. CDR3 nucleotides: TGCGCCAGCAGCCAACAACCCCTACCCGGGACAGCTAATGAAAAACTGTTTTTT.

The chain carries TRBV29-1 and TRBJ2-7; TRBD2 matches at 9 bases. This CDR3 is 15 amino acids long. Germline CDR1 reads SQVTM; CDR2 reads ANQGSEA. V shed 4 bases and J 1 base; nucleotides not matched to a gene: 8. CDR3 protein: CSVAPRLAASYEQYF. In DNA, the CDR3 is TGCAGCGTTGCCCCCCGACTAGCGGCGTCCTACGAGCAGTACTTC.

The chain employs TRBV30 and TRBJ2-1; TRBD2 matches 14 bases. Germline V CDR1 and CDR2: GTSNPN, SVGIG (reference sequence). Losses at the gene ends were 4 bases for V and 7 bases for J; bases not matched to a gene: 9. The CDR3 is 16 residues long. The CDR3 bases are TGTGCCTGGATTCCAACCGGGACTAGCGGGAGTAATGAGCAGTTCTTC. Residues: CAWIPTGTSGSNEQFF.

This chain uses TRBV5-1 with TRBJ1-1; 7 bases are a match to TRBD1. V shed 0 bases and J 5 bases; nucleotides not matched to a gene: 4. This CDR3 spans 14 amino acids. CDR1 is SGHRS, CDR2 YFSETQ, per germline. The CDR3 sequence is CASSLDGGQTEAFF. The CDR3 DNA sequence: TGCGCCAGCAGCTTGGATGGGGGACAGACTGAAGCTTTCTTT.

The gene calls are TRBV18 and TRBJ2-3, with D tentatively TRBD1 (5 bases). CDR3 length: 16 residues. Per germline, CDR1 KGHSH and CDR2 LQKENI. Trimming took 1 base from V and 0 from J, leaving 11 bases between them. CDR3 nucleotide sequence: TGTGCCAGCTCACCACTTTCAGGGCTTAGCACAGATACGCAGTATTTT. Protein: CASSPLSGLSTDTQYF.

The rearrangement joins TRBV29-1 to TRBJ2-6; perhaps TRBD1 as D (6 bases). Trimming cost V 6 bases and J 1 base, with 13 bases left between them. Germline assignment: CDR1 SQVTM and CDR2 ANQGSEA. The CDR3 extends over 15 amino acids. For the CDR3, the DNA is TGCAGCGTCCGACAGGACAGTTCTGGGGCCAACGTCCTGACTTTC. This gives the protein CSVRQDSSGANVLTF.

This clone was detected only once. The CDR3 here is CASSASGGSGNTIYF. The CDR3 DNA follows: TGTGCCAGCAGCGCTTCAGGGGGATCTGGAAACACCATATATTTT. The chain has TRBV11-2 and TRBJ1-3; 7 nucleotides agree with TRBD1. V lost 5 bases and J lost 1; bases outside the gene matches: 5. The CDR3 is 15 amino acids. CDR1 SGHAT and CDR2 FQNNGV come from the germline V gene.

The V gene is TRBV6-5, the J gene TRBJ1-3; D is perhaps TRBD1 (6 bases). The CDR3 is 14 amino acids. V dropped 0 bases and J dropped 11 bases, with 14 bases sitting between them. Germline loops: CDR1 MNHEY, CDR2 SVGAGI. The CDR3 spells CASSYSRAGVAIYF. The DNA of the CDR3 is TGTGCCAGCAGTTACTCGCGGGCAGGGGTCGCCATATATTTT.

The rearrangement links TRBV27 to TRBJ1-5; no clear D. V lost 3 bases, J lost 4 bases, and 7 bases lay in between. In germline, CDR1 is MNHEY, CDR2 SMNVEV (reference sequence). CDR3 length equals 13 residues. The CDR3 protein is CASSFFVNQPQHF. CDR3 in DNA: TGTGCCAGCAGTTTTTTCGTTAATCAGCCCCAGCATTTT.

The chain employs TRBV18 and TRBJ2-1, with D tentatively TRBD2 (5 bases). Germline-derived CDR1 and CDR2 are KGHSH and LQKENI. V lost 3 bases to trimming and J lost 3 bases, with 12 bases between them. CDR3 length: 15 amino acids. The CDR3 here is CASSPKSGLYNEQFF. The CDR3 DNA sequence: TGTGCCAGCTCACCGAAAAGCGGCCTCTACAATGAGCAGTTCTTC.